The 13 T cell receptor delta chains reported below all come from one sample, sequenced in a study of Vγ9Vδ2 T cells in congenital toxoplasmosis. A single-tube template-switch cDNA reaction was primed with TRGC- and TRDC-specific primers. The TRGC primer design covered both constant genes, TRGC1 and TRGC2. TCRdb re-analyzed the reads via CATT. The table records just under 600 delta-chain clones, around 4.5% of them present only once. The sequenced sample consisted of gamma-delta T cells from blood. The source of these receptors is a child under 10 years old born to a mother with Toxoplasma gondii infection during pregnancy, either congenitally infected or uninfected (not recorded which).

This clone was counted a few times. TCRdb's listed protein matches a much larger clone and diverges from this DNA's translation at residue 4, likely through a read error; the protein shown comes from the DNA. The chain employs TRDV2 and TRDJ1; TRDD2 matches 8 bases. This CDR3 spans 16 amino acids. With V trimmed by 6 bases and J by 1 base, 12 bases remained unmatched. Germline values: CDR1 GEAIGNYY, CDR2 EKD. In DNA form, the CDR3 reads TGTGCCTGTAACTCCTCTTCCTACGTGGGCACCGATAAACTCATCTTT. Protein: CACNSSSYVGTDKLIF.

Note on this clone: A far larger clone is one base from this, pointing to a likely read error. The same CDR3 is also encoded by other DNA sequences in this sample. This chain uses TRDV1 with TRDJ1, with 13 bases that match TRDD3. This CDR3 contains 28 residues. Germline assignment: CDR1 TSWWSYY and CDR2 QGS. CDR3 nucleotide sequence: TGTGCCCTTGGGGAAGCGAAATCCTTCTCCTATCGCCAACTGGGGGATACGGGGTGGCAAGTTTACACCGATAAACTCATCTTT. It encodes CALGEAKSFSYRQLGDTGWQVYTDKLIF.

This clone was counted a few times. With a far larger clone one base away, a read error is the likely cause. Other DNA sequences of this sample code for an identical CDR3. The J segment is TRDJ1; no V gene was assigned; the table names TRDD3, a call not compared with the DNA. The CDR3 covers 21 residues. CDR3 DNA sequence: TGTGCTGTCGCTTCCTATCTACGACGTATGCTACTGGGGGATACGGCTGATAAACTCATCTTT. Translating it yields CAVASYLRRMLLGDTADKLIF.

The table lists this clone with a few counts. A far bigger clonotype differs at one base, so this is likely a read error. The chain has TRDV2 and TRDJ1; 7 positions agree with TRDD3. The V gene end was trimmed by 3 bases and the J gene end by 3 bases; junction bases not matched to a gene: 15. This CDR3 spans 17 amino acids. CDR1 GEAIGNYY and CDR2 EKD come from the germline V gene. This chain's CDR3 is CACDSLGVPRRADKLIF. The CDR3 bases are TGTGCCTGTGACTCCCTGGGGGTCCCGCGAAGGGCCGATAAACTCATCTTT.

This chain connects TRDV1 to TRDJ1; 12 bases agree with TRDD3. No J segment appears in TCRdb, so it was assigned here by matching the sequence to germline. V was clipped by 1 base and J by 2 bases; unmatched bases: 20. The CDR3 extends over 22 amino acids. Germline V gives CDR1 TSWWSYY, CDR2 QGS. The DNA of the CDR3 is TGTGCTCTTGGGGAACCGCCCCCCCTACCCAACTGGGGGATACTGAGGACCGATAAACTCATCTTT. Its protein is CALGEPPPLPNWGILRTDKLIF.

This clone was seen a few times. This DNA's translation and the protein TCRdb lists, from a much larger clone, do not match at residue 18, likely due to a read error; the protein shown is translated from the DNA. The V gene is TRDV2, but the J gene lacks a call; the D segment call TRDD3 is taken from the table without a DNA check. CDR3 length: 20 residues. Germline V lookup: CDR1 GEAIGNYY, CDR2 EKD. CDR3 in amino acids: CACDSPLLGTRSWDTRQLFF. For the CDR3, the DNA is TGTGCCTGTGACTCCCCTCTACTGGGGACTCGCTCCTGGGACACCCGACAGTTGTTTTTC.

With regard to this clone: A read error is the likely source, as a far larger clone sits one nucleotide away. Other DNA sequences in this sample translate to the same CDR3. The chain employs TRDV1 and TRDJ1; 10 nucleotides align to TRDD3. The CDR3 consists of 22 residues. The V gene end was trimmed by 4 bases and the J gene end by 1 base; junction bases not matched to a gene: 24. CDR1 is TSWWSYY, CDR2 QGS, per germline. The CDR3 loop is CALGGAFPLYWGMRMSTDKLIF. The CDR3 nucleotides are TGTGCTCTTGGGGGGGCATTCCCCCTTTACTGGGGGATGAGGATGTCCACCGATAAACTCATCTTT.

Remarks on this clone: Just one base apart from a much larger clone, this may be a read error. Other DNA sequences of this sample code for an identical CDR3. This chain links TRDV3 with TRDJ3, with 7 bases identical to TRDD3. This CDR3 contains 18 residues. Germline V gene sequence: CDR1 TVYSNPD, CDR2 GDNSRS (reference sequence). The DNA of the CDR3 is TGTGCCTTTAAGCCTGGGGGCCTCAGCCCCTGGGACACCCGGCAGATGTTTTTC. As protein: CAFKPGGLSPWDTRQMFF.

As for this clone: TCRdb records a much larger clone's protein for this DNA, with a difference at residue 10 that likely arises from a read error; the protein given is the translation of the DNA. This chain joins TRAV38-2/DV8 and TRDJ1, with a tentative D call TRDD3 (6 bases). Deletions cut 0 bases from V and 0 bases from J, with 12 bases between. The CDR3 extends over 16 amino acids. Germline-derived CDR1 and CDR2 are TSESDYY and QEAYKQQN. CDR3 sequence (DNA): TGTGCTTATAGGAGCGTTGATGGGGGCCACACCGATAAACTCATCTTT. Translation: CAYRSVDGGHTDKLIF.

This clone was seen a few times. This sequence is one base from a far larger clone and is likely a read error. V and J are TRDV2 and TRDJ3; D perhaps matches TRDD3 (6 bases). V gave up 5 bases and J gave up 0 bases, with 16 bases separating them. The CDR3 loop spans 18 amino acids. CDR1 and CDR2 from the germline V gene are GEAIGNYY and EKD. The CDR3 reads CACVPLGGGSWDTRQMFF. The CDR3 region has the DNA TGTGCCTGTGTTCCCCTTGGGGGGGGCTCCTGGGACACCCGACAGATGTTTTTC.

Sample share makes this clone medium-sized (0.01 to 0.1%). This may be a read error, as it is one base from a much larger clone. This sequence joins TRDV1 and TRDJ1; 11 bases fit TRDD3. The CDR3 runs to 21 residues. Germline CDR1 TSWWSYY, CDR2 QGS. V was pared by 2 bases and J by 3 bases, with 20 bases of the junction left unmatched. In nucleotides, the CDR3 is TGTGCTCTTGGGGAAACCCCACCTTTCCTCAAACTGGGGGATATAGCCGATAAACTCATCTTT. Protein product: CALGETPPFLKLGDIADKLIF.

This clone occurred a few times. TCRdb's protein, taken from a much larger clone, differs from this DNA's translation at residue 10, likely owing to a read error; the protein displayed comes from the DNA. The rearrangement joins TRDV2 to TRDJ3; tentative D call: TRDD3 (6 bases). Germline V gives CDR1 GEAIGNYY, CDR2 EKD. The CDR3 length is 18 residues. Trimming took 5 bases from V and 2 from J, leaving 18 bases between them. As DNA, the CDR3 is TGTGCCTGTGTTCCCCTTGGGGGGAGCCCCTGGGACACCCGACAGATGTTTTTC. As protein: CACVPLGGSPWDTRQMFF.

In the case of this clone: A much larger clone sits a single nucleotide away, making a read error possible. The chain is built from TRDV1 and TRDJ1; either TRDD2 or TRDD3 may supply D (8 bases each). TCRdb lists no J gene, so it was determined here by aligning the DNA to germline. Trimming took off 0 bases at V and 0 bases at J, with 44 bases between the two ends. The germline gives CDR1 TSWWSYY, CDR2 QGS. CDR3 length: 27 residues. The chain's CDR3 is CALGELPLPTLTGLGVPDLSYTDKLIF. DNA for the CDR3: TGTGCTCTTGGGGAACTCCCGCTTCCTACGCTTACCGGACTGGGGGTCCCCGACCTTTCGTACACCGATAAACTCATCTTT.